This T cell receptor (beta chain) comes out of a study of blood T cell repertoires in COVID-19. At the level of the study: Specimens from acute and convalescent COVID-19 originated in the United States, Italy and Spain. T cells, B-cell-depleted T cells, or PBMCs provided the cDNA or gDNA that served as material.

The ends were cut back, 3 bases at V and 3 bases at J, with 11 bases in the middle. The length of the CDR3 is 13 residues. From germline, CDR1 is SQVTM and CDR2 ANQGSEA. Produced via immunoSEQ multiplex PCR; TCRdb's table is partial and in-frame only. Here the sample spans over 200,000 clones, over 70% being singletons. The rearrangement joins TRBV29-1 to TRBJ1-1; D unclear. Sequencing was performed on peripheral blood. This TCR was recovered from a woman between 45 and 65 years old with acute or convalescent COVID-19. The CDR3 nucleotides are TGCAGCGTTGAGGAGGATCTGGACACTGAAGCTTTCTTT. As protein: CSVEEDLDTEAFF.